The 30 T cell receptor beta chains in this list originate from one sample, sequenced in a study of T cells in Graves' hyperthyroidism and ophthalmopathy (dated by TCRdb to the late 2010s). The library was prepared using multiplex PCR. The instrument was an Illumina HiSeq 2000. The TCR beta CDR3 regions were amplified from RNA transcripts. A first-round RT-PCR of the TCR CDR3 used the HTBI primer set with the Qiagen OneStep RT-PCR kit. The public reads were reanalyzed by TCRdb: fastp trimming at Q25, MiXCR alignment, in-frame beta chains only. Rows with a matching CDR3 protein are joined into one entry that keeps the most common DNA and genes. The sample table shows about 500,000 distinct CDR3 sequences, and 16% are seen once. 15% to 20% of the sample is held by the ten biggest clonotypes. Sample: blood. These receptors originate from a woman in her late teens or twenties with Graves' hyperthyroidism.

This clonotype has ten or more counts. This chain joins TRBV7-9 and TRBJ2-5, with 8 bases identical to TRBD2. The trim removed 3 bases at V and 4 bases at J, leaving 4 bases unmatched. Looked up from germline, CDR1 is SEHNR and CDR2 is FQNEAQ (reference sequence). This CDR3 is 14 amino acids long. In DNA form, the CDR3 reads TGTGCCAGCAGCTTCCGGGGGGGCATAGAGACCCAGTACTTC. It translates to CASSFRGGIETQYF.

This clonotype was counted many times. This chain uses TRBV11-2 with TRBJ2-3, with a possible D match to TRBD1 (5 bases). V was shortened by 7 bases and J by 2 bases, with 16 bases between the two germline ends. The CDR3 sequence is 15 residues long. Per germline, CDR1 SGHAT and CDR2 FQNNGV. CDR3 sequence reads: CASTVDSSATDTQYF. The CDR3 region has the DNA TGTGCCAGCACCGTCGACAGCTCTGCCACAGATACGCAGTATTTT.

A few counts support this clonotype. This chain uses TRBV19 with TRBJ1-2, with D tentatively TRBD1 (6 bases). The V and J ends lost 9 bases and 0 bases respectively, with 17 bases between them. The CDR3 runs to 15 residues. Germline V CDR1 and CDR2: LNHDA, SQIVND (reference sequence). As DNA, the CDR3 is TGTGCCAGCGCCATACAGGGAAGAGCTAACTATGGCTACACCTTC. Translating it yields CASAIQGRANYGYTF.

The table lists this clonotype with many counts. In DNA, the CDR3 is TGTGCCAGCTCACCGGGACAACAAGAGACCCAGTACTTC. Translating gives CASSPGQQETQYF. The genes are TRBV18 and TRBJ2-5, with a tentative D call TRBD1 (6 bases). This CDR3 has 13 amino acids. Deletions cut 3 bases from V and 2 bases from J, with 7 bases between. Germline V gene data show CDR1 as KGHSH and CDR2 as LQKENI.

The CDR3 spells CASSSGGPLYGYTF. Written as DNA, the CDR3 is TGTGCCAGCAGCTCTGGGGGACCACTCTATGGCTACACCTTC. This chain links TRBV7-8 with TRBJ1-2; D perhaps matches TRBD1 (5 bases). V gave up 4 bases and J gave up 4 bases, with 13 bases separating them. The germline CDR1 and CDR2 sequences are SGHVS and FQNEAQ. The CDR3 length is 14 residues.

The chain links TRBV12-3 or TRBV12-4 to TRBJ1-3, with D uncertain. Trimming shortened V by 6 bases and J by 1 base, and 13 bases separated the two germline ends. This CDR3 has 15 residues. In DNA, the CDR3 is TGTGCCAGCAGGCCCCGGGGAGGGTCTGGAAACACCATATATTTT. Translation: CASRPRGGSGNTIYF.

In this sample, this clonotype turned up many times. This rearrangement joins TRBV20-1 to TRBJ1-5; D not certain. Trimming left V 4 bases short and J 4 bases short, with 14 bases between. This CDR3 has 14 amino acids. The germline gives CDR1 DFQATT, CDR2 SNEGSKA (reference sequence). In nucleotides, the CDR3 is TGCAGTGCTACTGTCTCCCATAGGAATCAGCCCCAGCATTTT. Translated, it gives CSATVSHRNQPQHF.

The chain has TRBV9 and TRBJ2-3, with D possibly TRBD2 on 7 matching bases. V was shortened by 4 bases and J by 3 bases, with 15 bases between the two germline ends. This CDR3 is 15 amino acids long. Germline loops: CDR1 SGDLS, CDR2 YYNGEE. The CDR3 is CASSTLEGGTDTQYF. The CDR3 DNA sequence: TGTGCCAGCAGCACCCTCGAGGGGGGGACAGATACGCAGTATTTT. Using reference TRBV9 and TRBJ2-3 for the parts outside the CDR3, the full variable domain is DSGVTQTPKHLITATGQRVTLRCSPRSGDLSVYWYQQSLDQGLQFLIQYYNGEERAKGNILERFSAQQFPDLHSELNLSSLELGDSALYFCASSTLEGGTDTQYFGPGTRLTVL.

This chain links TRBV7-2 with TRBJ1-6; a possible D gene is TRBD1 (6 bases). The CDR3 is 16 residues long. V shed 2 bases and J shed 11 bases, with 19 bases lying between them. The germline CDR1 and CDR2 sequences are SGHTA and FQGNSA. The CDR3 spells CASSLKTGGLGAPLHF. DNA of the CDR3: TGTGCCAGCAGCTTAAAGACAGGAGGGTTGGGGGCACCCCTCCACTTT.

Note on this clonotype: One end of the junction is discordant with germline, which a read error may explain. CDR3 region: CASGFARTSYEQYF. DNA for the CDR3: TGTGCCAGCGGTTTTGCCAGGACTTCCTACGAGCAGTACTTC. The chain recombines TRBV27 with TRBJ2-7; tentative D call: TRBD2 (5 bases). The CDR3 extends over 14 amino acids. Germline CDR1 is MNHEY and CDR2 is SMNVEV (reference sequence).

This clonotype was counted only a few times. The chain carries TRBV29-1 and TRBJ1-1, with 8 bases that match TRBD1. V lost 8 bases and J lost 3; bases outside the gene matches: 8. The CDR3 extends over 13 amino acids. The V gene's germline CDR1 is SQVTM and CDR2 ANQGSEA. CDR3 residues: CSFRDRLHTEAFF. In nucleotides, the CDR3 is TGCAGCTTCCGGGACAGGCTTCACACTGAAGCTTTCTTT. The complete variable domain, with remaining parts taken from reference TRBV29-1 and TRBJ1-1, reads SAVISQKPSRDICQRGTSLTIQCQVDSQVTMMFWYRQQPGQSLTLIATANQGSEATYESGFVIDKFPISRPNLTFSTLTVSNMSPEDSSIYLCSFRDRLHTEAFFGQGTRLTVV.

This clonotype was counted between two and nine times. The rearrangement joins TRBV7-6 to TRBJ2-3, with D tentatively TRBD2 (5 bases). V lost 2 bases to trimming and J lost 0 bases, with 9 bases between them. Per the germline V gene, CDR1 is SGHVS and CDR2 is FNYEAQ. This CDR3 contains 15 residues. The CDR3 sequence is CASSLRGISTDTQYF. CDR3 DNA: TGTGCCAGCAGCTTAAGAGGGATTAGCACAGATACGCAGTATTTT.

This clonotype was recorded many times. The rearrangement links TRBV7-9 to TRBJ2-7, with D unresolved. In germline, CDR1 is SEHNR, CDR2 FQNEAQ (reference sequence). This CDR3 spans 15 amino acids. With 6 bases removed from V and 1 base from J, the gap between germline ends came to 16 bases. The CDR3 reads CASSRNTLGSYEQYF. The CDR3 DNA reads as TGTGCCAGCAGTCGAAATACCCTAGGATCCTACGAGCAGTACTTC. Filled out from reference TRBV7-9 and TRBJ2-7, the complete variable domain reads DTGVSQNPRHKITKRGQNVTFRCDPISEHNRLYWYRQTLGQGPEFLTYFQNEAQLEKSRLLSDRFSAERPKGSFSTLEIQRTEQGDSAMYLCASSRNTLGSYEQYFGPGTRLTVT.

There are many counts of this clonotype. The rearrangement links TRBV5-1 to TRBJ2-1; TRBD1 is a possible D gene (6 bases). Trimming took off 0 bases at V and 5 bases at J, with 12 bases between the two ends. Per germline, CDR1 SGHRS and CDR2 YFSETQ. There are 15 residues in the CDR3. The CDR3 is CASSLVQGSDNEQFF. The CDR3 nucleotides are TGCGCCAGCAGCTTGGTTCAGGGGTCCGACAATGAGCAGTTCTTC.

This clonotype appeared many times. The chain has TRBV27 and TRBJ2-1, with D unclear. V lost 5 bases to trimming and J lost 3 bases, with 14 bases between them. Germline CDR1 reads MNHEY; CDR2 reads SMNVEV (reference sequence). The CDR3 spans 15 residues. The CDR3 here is CASSPRPSIYNEQFF. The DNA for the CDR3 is TGTGCCAGCAGTCCTAGACCGAGCATCTACAATGAGCAGTTCTTC.

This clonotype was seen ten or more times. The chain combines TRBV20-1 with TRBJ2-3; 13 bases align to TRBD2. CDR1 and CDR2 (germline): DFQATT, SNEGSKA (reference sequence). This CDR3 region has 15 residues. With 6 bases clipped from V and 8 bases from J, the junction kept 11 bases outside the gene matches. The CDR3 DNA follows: TGCAGTGCCCGCGGACTAGCGGGAGACCAGGGTACGCAGTATTTT. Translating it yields CSARGLAGDQGTQYF.

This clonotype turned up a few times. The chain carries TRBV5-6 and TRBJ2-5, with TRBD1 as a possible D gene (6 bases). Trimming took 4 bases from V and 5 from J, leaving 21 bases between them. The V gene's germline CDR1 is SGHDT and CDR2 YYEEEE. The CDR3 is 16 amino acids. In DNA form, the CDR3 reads TGTGCCAGCAGCGTAGCTACTCCCCCAGGGGAGGAGACCCAGTACTTC. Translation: CASSVATPPGEETQYF.

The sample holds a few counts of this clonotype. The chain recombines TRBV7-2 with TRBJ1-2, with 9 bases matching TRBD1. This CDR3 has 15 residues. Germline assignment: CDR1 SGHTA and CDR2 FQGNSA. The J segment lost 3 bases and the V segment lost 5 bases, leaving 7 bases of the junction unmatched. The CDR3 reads CASSTGQGNYYGYTF. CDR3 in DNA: TGTGCCAGCAGCACGGGACAGGGAAATTACTATGGCTACACCTTC.

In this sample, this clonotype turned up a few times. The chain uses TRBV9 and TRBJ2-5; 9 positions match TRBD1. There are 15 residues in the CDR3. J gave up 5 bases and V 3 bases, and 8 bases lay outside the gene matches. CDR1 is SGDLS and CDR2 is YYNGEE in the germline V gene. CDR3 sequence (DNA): TGTGCCAGCAGCGCCGGGACAGGGTTTGAGGAGACCCAGTACTTC. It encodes CASSAGTGFEETQYF.

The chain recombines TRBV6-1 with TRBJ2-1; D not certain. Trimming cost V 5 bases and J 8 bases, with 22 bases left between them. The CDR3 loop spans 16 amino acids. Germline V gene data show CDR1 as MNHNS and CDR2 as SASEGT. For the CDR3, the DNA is TGTGCCAGCAGTCTCGGGCCCAAGGGCCGAGGCGATGAGCAGTTCTTC. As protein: CASSLGPKGRGDEQFF.

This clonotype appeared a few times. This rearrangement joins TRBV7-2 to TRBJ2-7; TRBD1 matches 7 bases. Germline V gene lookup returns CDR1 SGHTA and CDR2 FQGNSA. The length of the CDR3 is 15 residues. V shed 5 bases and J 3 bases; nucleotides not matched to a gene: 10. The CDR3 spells CASSARQGKNYEQYF. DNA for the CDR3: TGTGCCAGCAGCGCCAGACAGGGCAAAAACTACGAGCAGTACTTC.

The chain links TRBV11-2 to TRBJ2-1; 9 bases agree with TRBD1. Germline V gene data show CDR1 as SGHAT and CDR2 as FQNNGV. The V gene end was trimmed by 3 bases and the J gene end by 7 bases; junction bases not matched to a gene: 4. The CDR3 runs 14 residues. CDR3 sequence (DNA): TGTGCCAGCAGCTTCCAACAGGGGGCGAATGAGCAGTTCTTC. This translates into CASSFQQGANEQFF.

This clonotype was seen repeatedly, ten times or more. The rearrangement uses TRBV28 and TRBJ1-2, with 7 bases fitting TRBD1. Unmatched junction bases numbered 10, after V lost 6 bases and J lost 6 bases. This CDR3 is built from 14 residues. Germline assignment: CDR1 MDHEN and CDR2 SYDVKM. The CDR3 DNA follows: TGTGCCAGCAGAACCTTGACAGGGATTCATGGCTACACCTTC. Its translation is CASRTLTGIHGYTF.

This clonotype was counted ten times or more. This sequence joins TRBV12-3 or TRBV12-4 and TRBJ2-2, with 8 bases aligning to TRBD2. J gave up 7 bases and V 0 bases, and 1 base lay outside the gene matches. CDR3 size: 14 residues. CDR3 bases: TGTGCCAGCAGTTTAGCTAGCGGGAACGGGGAGCTGTTTTTT. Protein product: CASSLASGNGELFF.

In DNA, the CDR3 is TGTGCCAGCAGCTTTAGTTTTAGCGGGGGGGAAGAGACCCAGTACTTC. Its translation is CASSFSFSGGEETQYF. This chain uses TRBV11-3 with TRBJ2-5, with 11 bases lining up with TRBD2. V dropped 3 bases and J dropped 3; count of bases not matched to a gene: 6. Germline values: CDR1 SGHNT, CDR2 YENEEA. The CDR3 has 16 residues.

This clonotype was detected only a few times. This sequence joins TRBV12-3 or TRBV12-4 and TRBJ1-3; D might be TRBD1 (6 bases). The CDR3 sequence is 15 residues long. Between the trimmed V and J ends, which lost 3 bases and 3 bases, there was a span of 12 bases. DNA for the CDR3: TGTGCCAGCAGTTTCCCCACAGGGCTTGGAAACACCATATATTTT. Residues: CASSFPTGLGNTIYF.

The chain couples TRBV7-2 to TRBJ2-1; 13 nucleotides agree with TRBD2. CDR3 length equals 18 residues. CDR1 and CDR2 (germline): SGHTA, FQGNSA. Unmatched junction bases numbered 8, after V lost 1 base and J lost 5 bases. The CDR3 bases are TGTGCCAGCAGCTTAGGGGGAGGACTAGCGGGAGCGGACAATGAGCAGTTCTTC. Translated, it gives CASSLGGGLAGADNEQFF.

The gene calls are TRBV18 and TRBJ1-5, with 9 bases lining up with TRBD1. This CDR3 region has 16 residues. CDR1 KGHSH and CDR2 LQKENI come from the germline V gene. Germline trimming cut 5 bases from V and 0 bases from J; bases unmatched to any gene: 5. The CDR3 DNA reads TGTGCCAGCTCAACGGGGACAGGGAATAGCAATCAGCCCCAGCATTTT. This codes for CASSTGTGNSNQPQHF.

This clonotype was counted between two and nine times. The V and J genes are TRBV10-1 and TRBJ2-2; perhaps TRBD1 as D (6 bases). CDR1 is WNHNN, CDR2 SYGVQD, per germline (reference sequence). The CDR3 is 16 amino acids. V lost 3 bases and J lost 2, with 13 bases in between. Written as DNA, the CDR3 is TGCGCCAGCAGTGATCTTCAGGGGAGAAACACCGGGGAGCTGTTTTTT. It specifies CASSDLQGRNTGELFF.

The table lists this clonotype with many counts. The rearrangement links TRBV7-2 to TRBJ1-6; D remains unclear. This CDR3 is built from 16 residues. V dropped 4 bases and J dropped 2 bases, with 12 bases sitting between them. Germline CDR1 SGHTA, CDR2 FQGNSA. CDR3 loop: CASSSRTVPYNSPLHF. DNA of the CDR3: TGTGCCAGCAGCTCCCGGACGGTTCCCTATAATTCACCCCTCCACTTT.